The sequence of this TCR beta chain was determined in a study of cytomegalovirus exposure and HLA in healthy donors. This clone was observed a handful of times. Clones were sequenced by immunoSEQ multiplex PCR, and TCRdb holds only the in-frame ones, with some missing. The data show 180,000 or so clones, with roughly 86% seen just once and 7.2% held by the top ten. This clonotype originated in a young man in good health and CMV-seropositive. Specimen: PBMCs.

DNA of the CDR3: TGTGCCAGCCGAATCGAGCCCGGGGACACCGGGGAGCTGTTTTTT. This codes for CASRIEPGDTGELFF. The V gene is TRBV6-1, the J gene TRBJ2-2, with D possibly matching TRBD2 (5 bases). Germline V gene data show CDR1 as MNHNS and CDR2 as SASEGT. The CDR3 extends over 15 amino acids. Trimming removed 8 bases from V and 3 bases from J, with 16 bases in between.